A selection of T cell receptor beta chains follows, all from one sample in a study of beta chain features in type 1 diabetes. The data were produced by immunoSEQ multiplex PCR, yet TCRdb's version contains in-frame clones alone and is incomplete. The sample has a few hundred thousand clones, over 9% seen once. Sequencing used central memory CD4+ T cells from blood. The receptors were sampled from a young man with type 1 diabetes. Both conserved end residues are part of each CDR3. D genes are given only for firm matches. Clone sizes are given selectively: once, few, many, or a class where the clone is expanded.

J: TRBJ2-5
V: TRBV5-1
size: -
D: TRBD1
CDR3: CASPPLQGKRETQYF
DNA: TGCGCCTCACCTCCGTTACAGGGGAAGAGGGAGACCCAGTACTTC

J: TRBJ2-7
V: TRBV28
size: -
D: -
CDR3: CASSPPTGITYEQYF
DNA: TGTGCCAGCAGTCCACCCACCGGGATTACCTACGAGCAGTACTTC

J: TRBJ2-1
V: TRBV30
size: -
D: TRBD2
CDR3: CAWSGVTSAASSYNEQFF
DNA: TGTGCCTGGAGTGGAGTGACTAGCGCTGCGAGCTCCTACAATGAGCAGTTCTTC

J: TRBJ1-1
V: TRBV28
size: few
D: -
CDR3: CASSSPGTGMFYTEAFF
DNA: TGTGCCAGCAGTTCGCCTGGTACAGGGATGTTCTACACTGAAGCTTTCTTT

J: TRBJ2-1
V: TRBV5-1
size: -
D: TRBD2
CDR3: CASSFSGRDEQFF
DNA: TGCGCCAGCAGCTTTAGCGGGAGGGATGAGCAGTTCTTC

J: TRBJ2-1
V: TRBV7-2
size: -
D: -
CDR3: CASTSHRGGNEQFF
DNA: TGTGCCAGCACCTCCCACAGGGGAGGCAATGAGCAGTTCTTC

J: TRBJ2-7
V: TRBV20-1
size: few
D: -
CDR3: CSASRAGEQYF
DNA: TGCAGTGCTAGCAGGGCTGGCGAGCAGTACTTC

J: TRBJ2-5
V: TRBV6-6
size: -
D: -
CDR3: CASSTRTEQVTQYF
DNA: TGTGCCAGCAGTACCCGGACAGAACAAGTGACCCAGTACTTC

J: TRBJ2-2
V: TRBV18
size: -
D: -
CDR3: CASSPSQATGELFF
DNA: TGTGCCAGCTCACCAAGCCAGGCGACCGGGGAGCTGTTTTTT

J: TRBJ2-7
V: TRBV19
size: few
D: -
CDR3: CASSSGSGAYEQYF
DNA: TGTGCCAGTAGTAGCGGTTCGGGGGCCTACGAGCAGTACTTC

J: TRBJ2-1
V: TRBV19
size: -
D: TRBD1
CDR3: CASSTPGQGSYNEQFF
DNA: TGTGCCAGTAGCACACCGGGACAGGGGTCCTACAATGAGCAGTTCTTC

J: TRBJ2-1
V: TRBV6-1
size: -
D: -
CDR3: CASSERGSGTYNEQFF
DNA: TGTGCCAGCAGTGAAAGAGGTAGCGGAACCTACAATGAGCAGTTCTTC

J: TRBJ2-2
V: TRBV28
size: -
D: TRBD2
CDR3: CASRASGRAAGELFF
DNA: TGTGCCAGCAGAGCTAGCGGGAGGGCCGCCGGGGAGCTGTTTTTT

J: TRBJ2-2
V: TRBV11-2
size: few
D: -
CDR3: CASSLRQNTGELFF
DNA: TGTGCCAGCAGCTTAAGACAGAACACCGGGGAGCTGTTTTTT

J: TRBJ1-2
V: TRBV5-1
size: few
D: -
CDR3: CASSLESQGYGYTF
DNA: TGCGCCAGCAGCTTGGAGTCACAGGGCTATGGCTACACCTTC

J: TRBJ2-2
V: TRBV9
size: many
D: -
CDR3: CASSVGFANTGELFF
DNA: TGTGCCAGCAGCGTGGGGTTCGCGAACACCGGGGAGCTGTTTTTT

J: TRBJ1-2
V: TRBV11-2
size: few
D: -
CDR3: CASSPAVYGYTF
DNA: TGTGCCAGCAGCCCCGCAGTCTATGGCTACACCTTC

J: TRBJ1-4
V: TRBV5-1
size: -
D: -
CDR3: CASSLEGPPNEKLFF
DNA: TGCGCCAGCAGCTTGGAGGGACCGCCAAATGAAAAACTGTTTTTT

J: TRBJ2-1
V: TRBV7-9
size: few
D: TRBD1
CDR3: CASTLRTGGGNEQFF
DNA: TGTGCCAGCACCCTAAGGACAGGGGGGGGCAATGAGCAGTTCTTC